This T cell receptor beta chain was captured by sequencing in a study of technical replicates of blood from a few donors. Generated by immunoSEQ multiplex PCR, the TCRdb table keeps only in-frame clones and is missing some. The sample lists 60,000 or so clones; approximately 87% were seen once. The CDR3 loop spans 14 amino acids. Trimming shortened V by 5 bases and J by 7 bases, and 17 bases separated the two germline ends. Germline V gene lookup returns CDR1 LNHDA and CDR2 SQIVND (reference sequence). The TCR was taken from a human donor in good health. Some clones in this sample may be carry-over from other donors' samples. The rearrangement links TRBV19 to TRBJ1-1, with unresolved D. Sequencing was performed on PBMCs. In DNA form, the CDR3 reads TGTGCCAGTAGTGTGAACCAGCTGGAGAATGAAGCTTTCTTT. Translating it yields CASSVNQLENEAFF.